The 17 T cell receptor beta chains below come from one sample, sequenced in a study of breast tumors, draining lymph nodes, adjacent tissues. TCRdb re-called the multiplex PCR reads through MiXCR, storing one row per CDR3 protein. This table holds about 230,000 distinct CDR3 sequences, roughly 32% found once. Samples came from axillary lymph nodes draining the breast cancer. Material for sequencing was axillary lymph node tissue. The source of these receptors is a female donor with breast cancer. Some clones in this sample may be carry-over from other donors' samples.

This clonotype was picked up many times. The chain is built from TRBV7-8 and TRBJ2-1; TRBD1 aligns across 7 bases. The CDR3 sequence is 15 residues long. J gave up 4 bases and V 0 bases, and 3 bases lay outside the gene matches. CDR1 is SGHVS and CDR2 is FQNEAQ in the germline V gene. CDR3 protein: CASSLARGPYNEQFF. The CDR3 nucleotides read TGTGCCAGCAGCTTAGCGAGGGGGCCTTACAATGAGCAGTTCTTC.

This clonotype has just a few counts. The chain links TRBV3-1 to TRBJ2-2; D unresolved. CDR1 is LGHDT, CDR2 YNNKEL, per germline (reference sequence). This CDR3 region has 14 residues. V lost 0 bases and J 7 bases, leaving 9 bases between the germline ends. This chain's CDR3 is CASSQEDDYGELFF. The CDR3 region has the DNA TGTGCCAGCAGCCAAGAAGATGATTACGGGGAGCTGTTTTTT.

This clonotype was counted many times. This sequence joins TRBV11-2 and TRBJ2-7; TRBD1 aligns across 8 bases. This CDR3 has 14 residues. Trimming removed 3 bases from V and 5 bases from J; junction bases left unmatched: 6. The germline V gene has CDR1 SGHAT and CDR2 FQNNGV. The CDR3 here is CASSLEQGGDEQYF. As DNA, the CDR3 is TGTGCCAGCAGCTTGGAACAGGGGGGCGACGAGCAGTACTTC.

The chain couples TRBV20-1 to TRBJ1-2, with D uncertain. Trimming left V 0 bases short and J 4 bases short, with 6 bases between. Germline loops: CDR1 DFQATT, CDR2 SNEGSKA (reference sequence). The CDR3 contains 12 residues. In DNA, the CDR3 is TGCAGTGCTAGAGATAGGGTCTATGGCTACACCTTC. Translated: CSARDRVYGYTF.

This clonotype was seen ten or more times. The chain joins TRBV12-3 or TRBV12-4 to TRBJ2-2, with D tentatively TRBD1 (6 bases). The V end lost 2 bases, the J end lost 5 bases, and 12 bases lay between the germline ends. The CDR3 has 15 amino acids. CDR3 residues: CASSLRAGETGELFF. CDR3 in DNA: TGTGCCAGCAGTTTAAGGGCAGGGGAGACCGGGGAGCTGTTTTTT.

This clonotype came up a few times. The rearrangement links TRBV6-2 or TRBV6-3 to TRBJ1-4; D ambiguous. Between the trimmed V and J ends, which lost 4 bases and 8 bases, there was a span of 17 bases. This CDR3 is 15 amino acids long. The V gene's germline CDR1 is MNHEY and CDR2 SVGEGT. Here the CDR3 DNA reads TGTGCCAGCAGTTTTGAAGACTCCTTTGTGGAAAAACTGTTTTTT. Translating gives CASSFEDSFVEKLFF.

The rearrangement links TRBV9 to TRBJ2-1; 7 nucleotides line up with TRBD2. This CDR3 spans 15 amino acids. Trimming took 0 bases from V and 4 from J; bases not matched to a gene: 4. Germline assignment: CDR1 SGDLS and CDR2 YYNGEE. CDR3 bases: TGTGCCAGCAGCGTAGGGGGGACTACATACAATGAGCAGTTCTTC. Encoded protein: CASSVGGTTYNEQFF. The full variable domain, rest sourced from reference TRBV9 and TRBJ2-1, is DSGVTQTPKHLITATGQRVTLRCSPRSGDLSVYWYQQSLDQGLQFLIQYYNGEERAKGNILERFSAQQFPDLHSELNLSSLELGDSALYFCASSVGGTTYNEQFFGPGTRLTVL.

The genes are TRBV2 and TRBJ1-6; D unclear. Germline assignment: CDR1 SNHLY and CDR2 FYNNEI. The V and J ends lost 1 base and 6 bases respectively, with 13 bases between them. This CDR3 is built from 16 residues. The CDR3 sequence: CASSEESAFGNSPLHF. As DNA, the CDR3 is TGTGCCAGCAGTGAAGAGTCGGCGTTTGGTAATTCACCCCTCCACTTT. The full variable domain, in which reference TRBV2 and TRBJ1-6 provide the parts outside the CDR3, is EPEVTQTPSHQVTQMGQEVILRCVPISNHLYFYWYRQILGQKVEFLVSFYNNEISEKSEIFDDQFSVERPDGSNFTLKIRSTKLEDSAMYFCASSEESAFGNSPLHFGNGTRLTVT.

This clonotype was counted ten times or more. This sequence joins TRBV6-1 and TRBJ2-7; 9 bases are shared with TRBD1. Germline CDR1 is MNHNS and CDR2 is SASEGT. Trimming cost V 8 bases and J 6 bases; bases outside gene matches: 8. The CDR3 length is 13 residues. CDR3: CASAGTGQGEQYF. CDR3 DNA: TGTGCCAGCGCCGGGACAGGGCAAGGCGAGCAGTACTTC.

The genes are TRBV2 and TRBJ1-5; the D is unclear. V lost 6 bases and J 6 bases, leaving 9 bases between the germline ends. Germline CDR1 reads SNHLY; CDR2 reads FYNNEI. The CDR3 is 12 amino acids. CDR3 DNA sequence: TGTGCCAGCAGCCGTGAAGGTCAGCCCCAGCATTTT. Protein sequence: CASSREGQPQHF.

This clonotype was recorded many times. The V call is TRBV5-6, the J call TRBJ1-5; a possible D gene is TRBD1 (6 bases). Germline V gene data show CDR1 as SGHDT and CDR2 as YYEEEE. Trimming removed 1 base at V and 3 bases at J, with 17 bases between. This CDR3 spans 17 amino acids. The CDR3 DNA follows: TGTGCCAGCAGCTTGTTTGGGGGCGCGGCTTCCAATCAGCCCCAGCATTTT. Protein: CASSLFGGAASNQPQHF.

This clonotype came up many times. V gene TRBV12-5 combines with J gene TRBJ1-3; D remains ambiguous. The germline V and J ends were trimmed by 1 base and 2 bases, with 9 bases remaining between them. There are 15 residues in the CDR3. Germline CDR1 and CDR2: LGHNT and FRNRAP. The CDR3 here is CASGLAGYAGNTIYF. Written as DNA, the CDR3 is TGTGCTAGTGGTTTGGCAGGCTACGCTGGAAACACCATATATTTT.

Comment on this clonotype: A much larger clone differs from this one at a single base, so this may be a read error. The chain couples TRBV12-3 or TRBV12-4 to TRBJ2-7; D might be TRBD1 or TRBD2, each matching 5 bases. Trimming pared 5 bases from V and 9 bases from J, leaving 11 bases between. The CDR3 loop spans 11 amino acids. The CDR3 nucleotides read TGTGCCAGCAGTCAGTACGGGGCGCAGTACTTC. This codes for CASSQYGAQYF.

This clonotype occurred a few times. Possible read error: a much larger clone is one base away. Because the CDR3's place on the DNA is in doubt, the DNA is left out and the CDR3 is given as listed by TCRdb. V usage is TRBV11-3 and J usage is TRBJ2-1; TRBD2 is the table's D call and was not checked against the DNA. The germline gives CDR1 SGHNT, CDR2 YENEEA. The CDR3 spans 15 amino acids, including both terminal residues. The CDR3 loop reads CASSPIVAGGNEQLF.

There are many counts of this clonotype. The chain combines TRBV15 with TRBJ2-3, with no clear D. Per the germline V gene, CDR1 is LNHNV and CDR2 is YYDKDF (reference sequence). The V end was cut by 0 bases, the J end by 6 bases, with 10 bases between. This CDR3 region has 14 residues. The CDR3 loop reads CATSREGHRDTQYF. CDR3 coding DNA: TGTGCCACCAGCAGAGAGGGCCATCGGGATACGCAGTATTTT.

This clonotype has a count of ten or more. The chain is built from TRBV12-3 or TRBV12-4 and TRBJ2-2; TRBD1 is a possible D gene (6 bases). The V end was cut by 5 bases, the J end by 5 bases, with 9 bases between. CDR3 length: 13 residues. Here the CDR3 DNA reads TGTGCCAGCAGTCCAGGGGATACCGGGGAGCTGTTTTTT. Its translation is CASSPGDTGELFF.

This chain joins TRBV19 and TRBJ2-2, with a weak D call TRBD1 (6 bases). The germline CDR1 and CDR2 sequences are LNHDA and SQIVND (reference sequence). There are 12 residues in the CDR3. The germline V and J ends were trimmed by 4 bases and 6 bases, with 6 bases remaining between them. CDR3 loop: CASSRQAGELFF. The CDR3 region has the DNA TGTGCCAGTAGTAGACAGGCCGGGGAGCTGTTTTTT.